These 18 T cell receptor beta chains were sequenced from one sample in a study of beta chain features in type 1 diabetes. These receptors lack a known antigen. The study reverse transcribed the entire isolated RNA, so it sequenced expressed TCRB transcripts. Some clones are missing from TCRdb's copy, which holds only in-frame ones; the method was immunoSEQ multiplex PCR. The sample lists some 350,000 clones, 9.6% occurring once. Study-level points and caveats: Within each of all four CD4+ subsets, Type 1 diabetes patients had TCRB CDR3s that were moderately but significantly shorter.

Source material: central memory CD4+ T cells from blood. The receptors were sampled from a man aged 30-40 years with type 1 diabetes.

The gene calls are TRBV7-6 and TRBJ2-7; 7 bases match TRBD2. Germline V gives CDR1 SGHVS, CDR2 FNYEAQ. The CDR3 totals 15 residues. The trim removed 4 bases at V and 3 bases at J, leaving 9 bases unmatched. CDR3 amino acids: CASSSQRGEGYEQYF. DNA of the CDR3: TGTGCCAGCAGCTCCCAACGTGGGGAGGGCTACGAGCAGTACTTC. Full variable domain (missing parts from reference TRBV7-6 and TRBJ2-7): GAGVSQSPRYKVTKRGQDVALRCDPISGHVSLYWYRQALGQGPEFLTYFNYEAQQDKSGLPNDRFSAERPEGSISTLTIQRTEQRDSAMYRCASSSQRGEGYEQYFGPGTRLTVT.

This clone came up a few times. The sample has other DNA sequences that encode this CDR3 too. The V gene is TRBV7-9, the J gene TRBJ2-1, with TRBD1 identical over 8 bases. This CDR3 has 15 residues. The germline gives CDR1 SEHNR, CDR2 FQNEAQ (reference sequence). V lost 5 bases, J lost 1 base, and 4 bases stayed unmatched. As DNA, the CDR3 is TGTGCCAGCAGCACTGGACAGGGTTCCTACAATGAGCAGTTCTTC. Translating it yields CASSTGQGSYNEQFF. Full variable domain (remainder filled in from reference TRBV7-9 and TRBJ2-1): DTGVSQNPRHKITKRGQNVTFRCDPISEHNRLYWYRQTLGQGPEFLTYFQNEAQLEKSRLLSDRFSAERPKGSFSTLEIQRTEQGDSAMYLCASSTGQGSYNEQFFGPGTRLTVL.

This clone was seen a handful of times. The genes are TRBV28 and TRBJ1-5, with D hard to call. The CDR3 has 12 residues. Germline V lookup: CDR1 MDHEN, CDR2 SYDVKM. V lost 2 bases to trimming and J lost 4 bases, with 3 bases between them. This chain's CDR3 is CASSLMNQPQHF. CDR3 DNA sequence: TGTGCCAGCAGTTTAATGAATCAGCCCCAGCATTTT. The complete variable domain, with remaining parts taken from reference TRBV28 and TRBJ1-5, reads DVKVTQSSRYLVKRTGEKVFLECVQDMDHENMFWYRQDPGLGLRLIYFSYDVKMKEKGDIPEGYSVSREKKERFSLILESASTNQTSMYLCASSLMNQPQHFGDGTRLSIL.

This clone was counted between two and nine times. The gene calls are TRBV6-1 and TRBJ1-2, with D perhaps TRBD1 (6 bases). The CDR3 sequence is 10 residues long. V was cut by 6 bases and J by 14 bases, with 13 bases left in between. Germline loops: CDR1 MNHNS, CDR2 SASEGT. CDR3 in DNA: TGTGCCAGCAGCCGAGAGGGGGTGACCTTC. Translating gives CASSREGVTF.

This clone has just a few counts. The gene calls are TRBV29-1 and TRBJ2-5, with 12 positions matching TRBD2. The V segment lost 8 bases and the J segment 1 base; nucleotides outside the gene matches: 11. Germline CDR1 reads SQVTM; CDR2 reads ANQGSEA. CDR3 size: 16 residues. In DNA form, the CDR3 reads TGCAGCTCTGGACTAGCGGGGACCCCCCCCCAAGAGACCCAGTACTTC. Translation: CSSGLAGTPPQETQYF.

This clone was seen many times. CDR3 amino acids: CASKGGSFTDTQYF. As DNA, the CDR3 is TGTGCCAGTAAGGGAGGATCTTTCACAGATACGCAGTATTTT. The V gene is TRBV7-9, the J gene TRBJ2-3; D possibly corresponds to TRBD2 (6 bases). The CDR3 totals 14 residues. The V gene lost 9 bases and the J gene lost 2 bases, with 15 bases spanning the gap. Germline V gives CDR1 SEHNR, CDR2 FQNEAQ (reference sequence).

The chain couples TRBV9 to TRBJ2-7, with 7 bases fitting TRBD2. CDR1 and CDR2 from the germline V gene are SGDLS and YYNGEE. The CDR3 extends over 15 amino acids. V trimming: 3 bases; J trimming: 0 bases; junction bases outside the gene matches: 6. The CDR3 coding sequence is TGTGCCAGCAGCGCAACCCGGGACTACTCCTACGAGCAGTACTTC. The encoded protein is CASSATRDYSYEQYF.

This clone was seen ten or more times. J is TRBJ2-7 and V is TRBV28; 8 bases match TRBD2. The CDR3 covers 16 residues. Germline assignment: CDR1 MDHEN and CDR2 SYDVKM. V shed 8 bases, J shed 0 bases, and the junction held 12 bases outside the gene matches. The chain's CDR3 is CASLPLTSGYSYEQYF. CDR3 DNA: TGTGCCAGCCTCCCTTTAACTAGCGGATACTCCTACGAGCAGTACTTC.

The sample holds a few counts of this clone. The CDR3 sequence is CASSYWGNGEKLFF. CDR3 sequence (DNA): TGTGCCAGCAGTTACTGGGGGAATGGGGAAAAACTGTTTTTT. The rearrangement joins TRBV27 to TRBJ1-4; the D gene is possibly TRBD1 (5 bases). The CDR3 consists of 14 residues. V lost 4 bases and J lost 8, with 14 bases in between. Looked up from germline, CDR1 is MNHEY and CDR2 is SMNVEV (reference sequence). Filled out from reference TRBV27 and TRBJ1-4, the complete variable domain reads EAQVTQNPRYLITVTGKKLTVTCSQNMNHEYMSWYRQDPGLGLRQIYYSMNVEVTDKGDVPEGYKVSRKEKRNFPLILESPSPNQTSLYFCASSYWGNGEKLFFGSGTQLSVL.

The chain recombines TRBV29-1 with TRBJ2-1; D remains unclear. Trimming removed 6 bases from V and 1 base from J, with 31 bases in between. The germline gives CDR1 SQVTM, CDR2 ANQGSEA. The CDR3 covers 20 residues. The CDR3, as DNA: TGCAGCGTCAGAAGGTCCGGAAGTAGGAATTTTATTGGGTCCTACAATGAGCAGTTCTTC. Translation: CSVRRSGSRNFIGSYNEQFF.

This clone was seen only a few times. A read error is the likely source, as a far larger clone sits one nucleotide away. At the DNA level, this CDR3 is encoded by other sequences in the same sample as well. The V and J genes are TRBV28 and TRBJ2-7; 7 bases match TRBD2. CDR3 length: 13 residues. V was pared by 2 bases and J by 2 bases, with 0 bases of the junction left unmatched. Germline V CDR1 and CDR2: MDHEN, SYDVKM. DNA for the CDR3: TGTGCCAGCAGTTTAGCGGGAGCCTACGAGCAGTACTTC. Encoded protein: CASSLAGAYEQYF.

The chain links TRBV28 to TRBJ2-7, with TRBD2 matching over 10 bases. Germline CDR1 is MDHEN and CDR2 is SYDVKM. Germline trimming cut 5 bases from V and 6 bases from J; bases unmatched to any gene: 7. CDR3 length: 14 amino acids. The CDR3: CASSPLAGVAEQYF. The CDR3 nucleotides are TGTGCCAGCAGTCCCCTAGCGGGAGTTGCCGAGCAGTACTTC.

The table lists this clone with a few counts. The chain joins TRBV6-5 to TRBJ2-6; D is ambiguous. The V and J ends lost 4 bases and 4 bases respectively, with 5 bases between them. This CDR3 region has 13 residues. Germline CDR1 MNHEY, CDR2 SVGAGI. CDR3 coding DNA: TGTGCCAGCAGTTCTCTGGGGGCCAACGTCCTGACTTTC. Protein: CASSSLGANVLTF.

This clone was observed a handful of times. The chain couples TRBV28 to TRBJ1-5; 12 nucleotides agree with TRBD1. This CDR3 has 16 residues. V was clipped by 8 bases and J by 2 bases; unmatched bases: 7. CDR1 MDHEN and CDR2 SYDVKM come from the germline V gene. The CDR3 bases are TGTGCCAGCGCCGGGACAGGGGGCATCGGCAATCAGCCCCAGCATTTT. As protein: CASAGTGGIGNQPQHF.

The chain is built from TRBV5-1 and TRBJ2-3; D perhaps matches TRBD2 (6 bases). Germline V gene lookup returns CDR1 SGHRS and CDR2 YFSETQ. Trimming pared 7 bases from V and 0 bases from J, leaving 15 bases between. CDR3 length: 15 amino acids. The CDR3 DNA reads TGCGCCAGCGACCAGACCGGGACTAGCACAGATACGCAGTATTTT. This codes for CASDQTGTSTDTQYF.

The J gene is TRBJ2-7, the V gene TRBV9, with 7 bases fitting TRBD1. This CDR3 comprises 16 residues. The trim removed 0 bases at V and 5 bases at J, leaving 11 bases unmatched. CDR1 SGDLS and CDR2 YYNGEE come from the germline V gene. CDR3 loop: CASSVVGGLRNNEQYF. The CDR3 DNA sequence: TGTGCCAGCAGCGTAGTAGGGGGCCTACGTAACAACGAGCAGTACTTC.

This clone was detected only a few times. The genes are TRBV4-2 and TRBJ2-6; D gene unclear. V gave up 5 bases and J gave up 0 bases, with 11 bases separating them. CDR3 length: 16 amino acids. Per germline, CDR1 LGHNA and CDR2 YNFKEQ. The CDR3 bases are TGTGCCAGCAGCTTCGTACGGCTCTCTGGGGCCAACGTCCTGACTTTC. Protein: CASSFVRLSGANVLTF.

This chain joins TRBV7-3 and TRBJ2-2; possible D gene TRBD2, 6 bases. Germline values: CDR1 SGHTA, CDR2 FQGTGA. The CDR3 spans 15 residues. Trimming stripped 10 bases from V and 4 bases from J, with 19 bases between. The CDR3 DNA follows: TGTGCCATCTCCAAGGGGCCCGGGGGCACCGGGGAGCTGTTTTTT. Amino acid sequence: CAISKGPGGTGELFF.